The 6 T cell receptor beta chains below all came from one sample that was sequenced in a study of T cell responses to AZD1222 COVID-19 vaccine. This table comes from immunoSEQ multiplex PCR, and its TCRdb copy is limited to in-frame clones, with some not included. The sample includes about 140,000 clones, approximately 93% of them seen just once. The source was peripheral blood, collected after recovery from COVID-19. The receptors were gathered from an adult who had recovered from COVID-19.

CDR3 loop: CASSEAPPRVTGLNQPQHF. The CDR3 DNA follows: TGTGCCAGCAGTGAAGCTCCCCCGAGAGTGACAGGGCTCAATCAGCCCCAGCATTTT. The chain uses TRBV6-1 and TRBJ1-5; TRBD1 matches 7 bases. The length of the CDR3 is 19 residues. CDR1 MNHNS and CDR2 SASEGT come from the germline V gene. J gave up 3 bases and V 0 bases, and 14 bases lay outside the gene matches.

In this sample, this clone turned up a few times. The chain carries TRBV6-5 and TRBJ2-7, with TRBD2 matching over 11 bases. In germline, CDR1 is MNHEY, CDR2 SVGAGI. V gave up 8 bases and J gave up 7 bases; unmatched junction bases: 13. There are 15 residues in the CDR3. CDR3 bases: TGTGCCAGCGGAATAGCGGGAGGGGACGTGGAGGAGCAGTACTTC. Translating it yields CASGIAGGDVEEQYF.

The chain links TRBV9 to TRBJ2-5; either TRBD1 or TRBD2 may supply D (6 bases each). This CDR3 is built from 15 residues. The V end lost 0 bases, the J end lost 9 bases, and 18 bases lay between the germline ends. Germline-derived CDR1 and CDR2 are SGDLS and YYNGEE. CDR3 sequence: CASSVEGGGSPAQYF. The CDR3 nucleotides read TGTGCCAGCAGCGTAGAGGGGGGAGGCAGTCCAGCCCAGTACTTC.

This clone is a singleton in its sample. The chain has TRBV19 and TRBJ1-5; TRBD1 aligns across 7 bases. CDR1 and CDR2 from the germline V gene are LNHDA and SQIVND (reference sequence). The CDR3 length is 15 residues. After removal of 6 bases from V and 2 bases from J, the junction contained 7 bases not matched to a gene. CDR3 nucleotides: TGTGCCAGTAGGACAGGGTTTTATGGCAATCAGCCCCAGCATTTT. It is translated as CASRTGFYGNQPQHF.

This clone showed up just a few times. The rearrangement joins TRBV11-3 to TRBJ2-1, with unresolved D. CDR1 is SGHNT and CDR2 is YENEEA in the germline V gene. Trimming took off 7 bases at V and 5 bases at J, with 18 bases between the two ends. This CDR3 comprises 15 residues. In nucleotides, the CDR3 is TGTGCCAGCACCCCCCGGGCGGTAAGGGACAATGAGCAGTTCTTC. This codes for CASTPRAVRDNEQFF.

The chain has TRBV5-1 and TRBJ2-7; D is undetermined. Trimming pared 1 base from V and 5 bases from J, leaving 16 bases between. The CDR3 is 15 residues long. CDR1 SGHRS and CDR2 YFSETQ come from the germline V gene. This chain's CDR3 is CASSLQEDKKDEQYF. Here the CDR3 DNA reads TGCGCCAGCAGCTTGCAAGAGGATAAGAAGGACGAGCAGTACTTC.